These 27 T cell receptor beta chains were all obtained from the same sample, sequenced in a study of STAT3 mutations in large granular lymphocyte leukemia (dated by TCRdb to between 2018 and 2020). The receptor library was made with the immunoSEQ multiplex PCR assay. The immuneACCESS repertoire file appears here via TCRdb, limited to in-frame rearrangements. These files lack a portion of the clones; in checked studies, under half of the deficit traces to unresolved V genes, and the cause of the others is not known. The sample profile shows 10,000 or so clones; around 89% of them were found once. The ten largest clonotypes hold 80% to 85% of the sample. Overall study results and their limits: At least one immunodominant TCRbeta clonotype was present in every T-LGLL patient, and multiple immunodominant subclonotypes appeared in about half of the T-LGLL patients.

Their specific antigens are unknown. Input material: peripheral blood mononuclear cells. The source is a man at least 80 years old with T-cell large granular lymphocyte leukemia. Some clones in this sample may be carry-over from other donors' samples. The age is the age at diagnosis.

This rearrangement joins TRBV5-1 to TRBJ1-5, with D uncertain. Trimming removed 2 bases at V and 6 bases at J, with 9 bases between. The CDR3 length is 13 residues. CDR1 is SGHRS and CDR2 is YFSETQ in the germline V gene. CDR3 sequence (DNA): TGCGCCAGCAGCTTCTTCGAGGGTCAGCCCCAGCATTTT. Protein sequence: CASSFFEGQPQHF.

V gene TRBV28 combines with J gene TRBJ1-6; TRBD1 agrees at 10 bases. The V and J ends lost 2 bases and 7 bases, in that order; junction bases with no gene match: 2. From germline, CDR1 is MDHEN and CDR2 SYDVKM. The CDR3 has 15 amino acids. The CDR3 region is CASSLDRGQNSPLHF. CDR3 bases: TGTGCCAGCAGTTTAGACAGGGGGCAAAATTCACCCCTCCACTTT.

The chain links TRBV5-1 to TRBJ1-3; no firm D call. The germline gives CDR1 SGHRS, CDR2 YFSETQ. CDR3 length equals 16 residues. V lost 1 base and J lost 1, with 12 bases in between. In DNA, the CDR3 is TGCGCCAGCAGCTTGTCAGGTCCAGATTCTGGAAACACCATATATTTT. Translating it yields CASSLSGPDSGNTIYF. Looking up the rest from reference TRBV5-1 and TRBJ1-3 gives the full variable domain: KAGVTQTPRYLIKTRGQQVTLSCSPISGHRSVSWYQQTPGQGLQFLFEYFSETQRNKGNFPGRFSGRQFSNSRSEMNVSTLELGDSALYLCASSLSGPDSGNTIYFGEGSWLTVV.

This clone occurred once. This chain uses TRBV18 with TRBJ1-1; TRBD1 matches 9 bases. The CDR3 spans 14 residues. The V and J ends lost 3 bases and 1 base, in that order; junction bases with no gene match: 0. CDR1 and CDR2 (germline): KGHSH, LQKENI. The CDR3 sequence: CASSPGQGNTEAFF. In DNA, the CDR3 is TGTGCCAGCTCACCGGGACAGGGGAACACTGAAGCTTTCTTT.

This clone was detected a few times. The V call is TRBV6-5, the J call TRBJ1-4; no firm D call. The CDR3 loop spans 13 amino acids. V lost 1 base and J 12 bases, leaving 12 bases between the germline ends. Germline V gene data show CDR1 as MNHEY and CDR2 as SVGAGI. The CDR3, as DNA: TGTGCCAGCAGTTACTGGGCGGGGTGGCAACTGTTTTTT. Residues: CASSYWAGWQLFF.

There are a few counts of this clone. V and J are TRBV5-1 and TRBJ2-2; no reliable D call. With 4 bases removed from V and 2 bases from J, the gap between germline ends came to 15 bases. This CDR3 has 16 amino acids. The V gene's germline CDR1 is SGHRS and CDR2 YFSETQ. As DNA, the CDR3 is TGCGCCAGCAGCCCGACCTGGGGTTCCAACACCGGGGAGCTGTTTTTT. Its protein is CASSPTWGSNTGELFF.

The chain joins TRBV27 to TRBJ1-6, with D maybe TRBD1 (5 bases). Germline-derived CDR1 and CDR2 are MNHEY and SMNVEV (reference sequence). The length of the CDR3 is 15 residues. Deletions cut 0 bases from V and 7 bases from J, with 10 bases between. The CDR3: CASSLSGWGNSPLHF. As DNA, the CDR3 is TGTGCCAGCAGTTTATCAGGTTGGGGCAATTCACCCCTCCACTTT.

This sequence joins TRBV5-1 and TRBJ1-1, with a tentative D call TRBD1 (5 bases). Germline V gene lookup returns CDR1 SGHRS and CDR2 YFSETQ. V lost 3 bases, J lost 0 bases, and 12 bases lay in between. The CDR3 contains 15 residues. CDR3 loop: CASSSGAAMNTEAFF. The CDR3 nucleotides read TGCGCCAGCAGCTCCGGGGCAGCGATGAACACTGAAGCTTTCTTT. The variable domain in full, completed from reference TRBV5-1 and TRBJ1-1, reads KAGVTQTPRYLIKTRGQQVTLSCSPISGHRSVSWYQQTPGQGLQFLFEYFSETQRNKGNFPGRFSGRQFSNSRSEMNVSTLELGDSALYLCASSSGAAMNTEAFFGQGTRLTVV.

The V gene is TRBV18, the J gene TRBJ2-7; 7 bases match TRBD1. Looked up from germline, CDR1 is KGHSH and CDR2 is LQKENI. This CDR3 contains 14 residues. The J segment lost 4 bases and the V segment lost 6 bases, leaving 9 bases of the junction unmatched. The CDR3 DNA follows: TGTGCCAGCTCTCCAACCGGGACAGCTTACGAGCAGTACTTC. Amino acid sequence: CASSPTGTAYEQYF.

The sample holds one count of this clone. This chain joins TRBV5-1 and TRBJ2-1; a weak D match, TRBD1 (6 bases). Trimming cost V 6 bases and J 8 bases, with 9 bases left between them. Germline V gene lookup returns CDR1 SGHRS and CDR2 YFSETQ. The CDR3 sequence is 11 residues long. The CDR3 sequence: CASTGDHEQFF. Here the CDR3 DNA reads TGCGCCAGCACAGGGGACCATGAGCAGTTCTTC. The whole variable domain, filled in from reference TRBV5-1 and TRBJ2-1, reads KAGVTQTPRYLIKTRGQQVTLSCSPISGHRSVSWYQQTPGQGLQFLFEYFSETQRNKGNFPGRFSGRQFSNSRSEMNVSTLELGDSALYLCASTGDHEQFFGPGTRLTVL.

The V call is TRBV7-2, the J call TRBJ2-1, with 11 positions matching TRBD2. In germline, CDR1 is SGHTA, CDR2 FQGNSA. The J segment lost 5 bases and the V segment lost 2 bases, leaving 11 bases of the junction unmatched. The CDR3 sequence is 18 residues long. CDR3 coding DNA: TGTGCCAGCAGCTTAAGGCTGGTAGCGGGGGGGCCGAACAATGAGCAGTTCTTC. Encoded protein: CASSLRLVAGGPNNEQFF.

This chain uses TRBV5-5 with TRBJ1-5; D might be TRBD1 (5 bases). This CDR3 region has 13 residues. Per germline, CDR1 SGHKS and CDR2 YYEKEE (reference sequence). The V gene lost 0 bases and the J gene lost 6 bases, with 7 bases spanning the gap. In DNA form, the CDR3 reads TGTGCCAGCAGCTTGGCGGGGGGTCAGCCCCAGCATTTT. Translation gives CASSLAGGQPQHF.

The V and J genes are TRBV5-1 and TRBJ2-7; 7 nucleotides align to TRBD2. CDR1 is SGHRS and CDR2 is YFSETQ in the germline V gene. CDR3 length equals 15 residues. V shed 2 bases, J shed 9 bases, and the junction held 14 bases outside the gene matches. The CDR3 sequence is CASSFGLADPRGQYF. In DNA form, the CDR3 reads TGCGCCAGCAGCTTCGGGCTAGCGGACCCCCGGGGGCAGTACTTC.

This chain joins TRBV5-1 and TRBJ2-1; 9 bases are a match to TRBD1. V shed 0 bases, J shed 3 bases, and the junction held 1 base outside the gene matches. The CDR3 is made up of 15 amino acids. The germline V gene has CDR1 SGHRS and CDR2 YFSETQ. The CDR3 reads CASSLGGQGYNEQFF. CDR3 nucleotides: TGCGCCAGCAGCTTGGGGGGACAGGGCTACAATGAGCAGTTCTTC.

The gene calls are TRBV7-8 and TRBJ2-3; D perhaps matches TRBD2 (6 bases). Germline V gene data show CDR1 as SGHVS and CDR2 as FQNEAQ. Trimming pared 4 bases from V and 0 bases from J, leaving 17 bases between. This CDR3 is built from 17 residues. The CDR3 here is CASSWRNRGSSTDTQYF. The CDR3 DNA follows: TGTGCCAGCAGCTGGCGGAACCGGGGGAGTAGCACAGATACGCAGTATTTT. Complete variable domain (other parts from reference TRBV7-8 and TRBJ2-3): GAGVSQSPRYKVAKRGQDVALRCDPISGHVSLFWYQQALGQGPEFLTYFQNEAQLDKSGLPSDRFFAERPEGSVSTLKIQRTQQEDSAVYLCASSWRNRGSSTDTQYFGPGTRLTVL.

The chain is built from TRBV4-3 and TRBJ2-2; a weak D match, TRBD2 (5 bases). The CDR3 covers 15 residues. The V end was cut by 6 bases, the J end by 2 bases, with 13 bases between. Germline V gene data show CDR1 as LGHNA and CDR2 as YSLEER. CDR3 protein: CASRRGGINTGELFF. DNA of the CDR3: TGCGCCAGCAGACGGGGTGGGATAAACACCGGGGAGCTGTTTTTT.

This sequence joins TRBV7-8 and TRBJ2-7, with 10 bases fitting TRBD1. Germline CDR1 and CDR2: SGHVS and FQNEAQ. Trimming cost V 5 bases and J 7 bases; bases outside gene matches: 8. The CDR3 consists of 14 residues. This chain's CDR3 is CASSLPGQGWEQYF. The CDR3 bases are TGTGCCAGCAGCCTCCCGGGACAGGGGTGGGAGCAGTACTTC.

This clone was counted between two and nine times. The V gene is TRBV30, the J gene TRBJ1-2; no definite D call. The germline V and J ends were trimmed by 0 bases and 1 base, with 6 bases remaining between them. Germline assignment: CDR1 GTSNPN and CDR2 SVGIG (reference sequence). CDR3 length equals 13 residues. CDR3 in amino acids: CAWSVRVNYGYTF. CDR3 bases: TGTGCCTGGAGTGTACGTGTTAACTATGGCTACACCTTC.

This clone has just a few counts. The rearrangement links TRBV7-9 to TRBJ2-3; 10 positions agree with TRBD1. V lost 6 bases, J lost 6 bases, and 15 bases stayed unmatched. Germline lookup yields CDR1 SEHNR and CDR2 FQNEAQ (reference sequence). This CDR3 is 17 amino acids long. The CDR3 spells CASSAPLWDRGADTQYF. CDR3 bases: TGTGCCAGCAGTGCCCCTTTGTGGGACAGGGGTGCGGATACGCAGTATTTT.

This clone came up once. The gene calls are TRBV6-5 and TRBJ2-7; D gene uncertain. Trimming cost V 0 bases and J 2 bases, with 5 bases left between them. Germline CDR1 is MNHEY and CDR2 is SVGAGI. This CDR3 contains 13 residues. The DNA for the CDR3 is TGTGCCAGCAGTTACTCGCAGACCTACGAGCAGTACTTC. Its translation is CASSYSQTYEQYF.

The chain combines TRBV27 with TRBJ1-1, with D unresolved. The ends were cut back, 5 bases at V and 4 bases at J, with 11 bases in the middle. The germline CDR1 and CDR2 sequences are MNHEY and SMNVEV (reference sequence). The CDR3 extends over 13 amino acids. The CDR3 sequence is CASSPLKRTEAFF. In DNA form, the CDR3 reads TGTGCCAGCAGTCCATTGAAGCGCACTGAAGCTTTCTTT.

The chain couples TRBV5-1 to TRBJ2-7; TRBD1 might be the D (6 bases). The V gene lost 4 bases and the J gene lost 7 bases, with 24 bases spanning the gap. Germline V gene data show CDR1 as SGHRS and CDR2 as YFSETQ. This CDR3 comprises 16 residues. This CDR3 reads CASSTSLLGALEEQYF. The CDR3 coding sequence is TGCGCCAGCAGCACATCTCTCCTGGGGGCCTTGGAAGAGCAGTACTTC. The full variable domain, completed using reference TRBV5-1 and TRBJ2-7, is KAGVTQTPRYLIKTRGQQVTLSCSPISGHRSVSWYQQTPGQGLQFLFEYFSETQRNKGNFPGRFSGRQFSNSRSEMNVSTLELGDSALYLCASSTSLLGALEEQYFGPGTRLTVT.

The CDR3 DNA is TGCGCCAGCAGCCAAGATAGGCCATATGAAGCTTTCTTT. Protein sequence: CASSQDRPYEAFF. The V call is TRBV4-3, the J call TRBJ1-1; D is undetermined. There are 13 residues in the CDR3. Germline V gene lookup returns CDR1 LGHNA and CDR2 YSLEER. The germline V and J ends were trimmed by 0 bases and 7 bases, with 9 bases remaining between them.

This rearrangement joins TRBV18 to TRBJ1-6; 9 nucleotides line up with TRBD1. CDR1 KGHSH and CDR2 LQKENI come from the germline V gene. The CDR3 has 14 residues. V dropped 6 bases and J dropped 7; count of bases not matched to a gene: 4. CDR3 nucleotides: TGTGCCAGCTCGCGGGACAGGGAAAATTCACCCCTCCACTTT. Amino acids: CASSRDRENSPLHF.

This clone was counted only a few times. This sequence joins TRBV11-2 and TRBJ1-4; 7 bases are shared with TRBD1. The CDR3 contains 11 residues. The germline V gene encodes CDR1 SGHAT and CDR2 FQNNGV. Unmatched junction bases numbered 5, after V lost 5 bases and J lost 14 bases. The CDR3 here is CASSPGTVLFF. CDR3 sequence (DNA): TGTGCCAGCAGCCCCGGGACAGTTCTGTTTTTT. Full variable domain (remainder filled in from reference TRBV11-2 and TRBJ1-4): EAGVAQSPRYKIIEKRQSVAFWCNPISGHATLYWYQQILGQGPKLLIQFQNNGVVDDSQLPKDRFSAERLKGVDSTLKIQPAKLEDSAVYLCASSPGTVLFFGSGTQLSVL.

The rearrangement uses TRBV6-5 and TRBJ1-1; tentatively, D is TRBD1 (6 bases). Trimming removed 4 bases at V and 6 bases at J, with 15 bases between. This CDR3 comprises 14 residues. Per the germline V gene, CDR1 is MNHEY and CDR2 is SVGAGI. The CDR3 reads CASSSTFGTPEAFF. In nucleotides, the CDR3 is TGTGCCAGCAGTTCCACCTTCGGGACACCTGAAGCTTTCTTT.

The chain is built from TRBV7-9 and TRBJ2-5; no reliable D call. Germline values: CDR1 SEHNR, CDR2 FQNEAQ (reference sequence). V shed 5 bases and J shed 4 bases, with 2 bases lying between them. The CDR3 runs to 10 residues. CDR3 nucleotide sequence: TGTGCCAGCAGCAGAGAGACCCAGTACTTC. Amino acids: CASSRETQYF.